A single sample gave rise to the 30 T cell receptor beta chains below, sequenced in a study of blood T cell repertoires in COVID-19. The assay was immunoSEQ multiplex PCR, and TCRdb's table has in-frame clones only and misses some. The repertoire holds around 250,000 clones, with about nine tenths as singletons. Sequencing was carried out using peripheral blood. The source of these receptors is a man younger than 40 who had recovered from COVID-19.

The chain recombines TRBV10-3 with TRBJ2-1; 9 bases are a match to TRBD2. With 5 bases clipped from V and 4 bases from J, the junction kept 3 bases outside the gene matches. The CDR3 is 14 residues long. CDR1 is ENHRY, CDR2 SYGVKD, per germline. The CDR3 sequence is CAISPLAGYNEQFF. The CDR3 DNA reads TGTGCCATCAGTCCCCTAGCGGGGTACAATGAGCAGTTCTTC.

This clone occurred a few times. V is TRBV12-3 or TRBV12-4 and J is TRBJ1-4; D is possibly TRBD1 (5 bases). Trimming left V 7 bases short and J 9 bases short, with 12 bases between. CDR3 length: 12 residues. The CDR3 here is CASTSQGQKLFF. CDR3 in DNA: TGTGCCAGCACATCGCAGGGTCAAAAACTGTTTTTT.

This clone was seen only once. The chain employs TRBV19 and TRBJ1-6; D ambiguous. This CDR3 contains 15 residues. From germline, CDR1 is LNHDA and CDR2 SQIVND (reference sequence). The V end was cut by 7 bases, the J end by 2 bases, with 12 bases between. In DNA form, the CDR3 reads TGTGCCAGTAATCCAGGAGGGACCTATAATTCACCCCTCCACTTT. Amino acids: CASNPGGTYNSPLHF.

This chain connects TRBV7-9 to TRBJ1-2; 7 nucleotides agree with TRBD1. The CDR3 has 16 amino acids. With 2 bases clipped from V and 4 bases from J, the junction kept 10 bases outside the gene matches. Germline CDR1 SEHNR, CDR2 FQNEAQ (reference sequence). This CDR3 is CASSLWPDRSRYGYTF. The CDR3 DNA reads as TGTGCCAGCAGCTTATGGCCGGACAGGAGTCGCTATGGCTACACCTTC.

This chain connects TRBV27 to TRBJ2-3; 8 nucleotides align to TRBD2. V trimming: 2 bases; J trimming: 4 bases; junction bases outside the gene matches: 8. Per germline, CDR1 MNHEY and CDR2 SMNVEV (reference sequence). The CDR3 spans 16 residues. The CDR3 spells CASSLNFGGGADTQYF. In DNA, the CDR3 is TGTGCCAGCAGTTTAAATTTCGGGGGGGGTGCAGATACGCAGTATTTT.

In its sample, this clone was seen once. The rearrangement links TRBV18 to TRBJ2-5; the D gene is possibly TRBD2 (6 bases). Germline values: CDR1 KGHSH, CDR2 LQKENI. The length of the CDR3 is 14 residues. V lost 1 base to trimming and J lost 1 base, with 7 bases between them. The CDR3 here is CASSPREVQETQYF. CDR3 sequence (DNA): TGTGCCAGCTCACCACGGGAGGTCCAAGAGACCCAGTACTTC.

The rearrangement uses TRBV27 and TRBJ2-7, with D perhaps matching TRBD2 (6 bases). The CDR3 contains 14 residues. V was clipped by 6 bases and J by 2 bases, with 14 bases between them. Germline V gene lookup returns CDR1 MNHEY and CDR2 SMNVEV (reference sequence). The CDR3 loop reads CASSPREPAYEQYF. The CDR3 DNA is TGTGCCAGCAGCCCCCGGGAGCCAGCCTACGAGCAGTACTTC.

This sequence joins TRBV29-1 and TRBJ2-7; no definite D call. Trimming took off 6 bases at V and 2 bases at J, with 11 bases between the two ends. This CDR3 has 12 amino acids. The germline V gene has CDR1 SQVTM and CDR2 ANQGSEA. The CDR3 sequence: CSVVNFPYEQYF. CDR3 sequence (DNA): TGCAGCGTCGTGAACTTCCCCTACGAGCAGTACTTC.

The rearrangement links TRBV11-3 to TRBJ2-3; D not resolved. CDR1 and CDR2 from the germline V gene are SGHNT and YENEEA. V lost 0 bases and J 11 bases, leaving 15 bases between the germline ends. The CDR3 is 14 residues long. CDR3 in DNA: TGTGCCAGCAGCTTAGATATCCGAGACCCGGGGCAGTATTTT. It yields the protein CASSLDIRDPGQYF.

CDR3 nucleotides: TGTGCCAGCAGCACAAGGACAGGGGGAAATCAGCCCCAGCATTTT. It translates to CASSTRTGGNQPQHF. This chain links TRBV7-2 with TRBJ1-5; 10 positions match TRBD1. Trimming at V came to 5 bases and at J to 4 bases, leaving 5 bases not matched to a gene. The CDR3 totals 15 residues. Germline loops: CDR1 SGHTA, CDR2 FQGNSA.

This clone has more than one count but fewer than ten. The CDR3 DNA follows: TGCGCCAGCAGCCACCCGGACAGGTTCTATGGCTACACCTTC. Translation gives CASSHPDRFYGYTF. J is TRBJ1-2 and V is TRBV4-3, with 7 bases that match TRBD1. V lost 3 bases to trimming and J lost 4 bases; unmatched junction nucleotides: 5. The CDR3 covers 14 residues. From germline, CDR1 is LGHNA and CDR2 YSLEER.

This clone was observed a handful of times. The chain links TRBV5-1 to TRBJ2-7, with D unresolved. This CDR3 is 12 amino acids long. V lost 2 bases, J lost 5 bases, and 8 bases lay in between. Germline CDR1 and CDR2: SGHRS and YFSETQ. The CDR3: CASSFPSHEQYF. The CDR3 bases are TGCGCCAGCAGCTTCCCTTCCCACGAGCAGTACTTC.

V and J are TRBV19 and TRBJ2-2; D ambiguous. This CDR3 has 15 residues. V lost 3 bases and J lost 4, with 12 bases in between. Germline V gene data show CDR1 as LNHDA and CDR2 as SQIVND (reference sequence). CDR3 residues: CASSIPILPTGELFF. CDR3 nucleotides: TGTGCCAGTAGTATCCCAATACTCCCCACCGGGGAGCTGTTTTTT.

This clone has only one observation. The chain joins TRBV4-3 to TRBJ2-1, with D tentatively TRBD2 (6 bases). Trimming removed 4 bases at V and 12 bases at J, with 13 bases between. Looked up from germline, CDR1 is LGHNA and CDR2 is YSLEER. This CDR3 region has 12 residues. CDR3: CASSLSGGLQFF. For the CDR3, the DNA is TGCGCCAGCAGCCTGTCCGGAGGGCTGCAGTTCTTC.

CDR3 in amino acids: CASWRSGGSPNEQFF. The CDR3 DNA follows: TGTGCCAGCTGGCGGAGCGGGGGCTCGCCCAATGAGCAGTTCTTC. The rearrangement uses TRBV27 and TRBJ2-1; 8 nucleotides align to TRBD2. Per the germline V gene, CDR1 is MNHEY and CDR2 is SMNVEV (reference sequence). The junction had 12 bases not matched to a gene; V was cut back by 8 bases and J by 6 bases. The CDR3 runs to 15 residues.

The CDR3 sequence: CASSFANTGGFRTEAFF. In DNA form, the CDR3 reads TGTGCCAGCAGCTTTGCGAATACAGGGGGCTTTAGGACTGAAGCTTTCTTT. V usage is TRBV5-6 and J usage is TRBJ1-1; TRBD1 agrees at 9 bases. Germline CDR1 is SGHDT and CDR2 is YYEEEE. Trimming removed 2 bases from V and 5 bases from J; junction bases left unmatched: 13. This CDR3 region has 17 residues.

This clone showed up just a few times. The chain employs TRBV30 and TRBJ2-2, with TRBD1 as a possible D gene (6 bases). Germline values: CDR1 GTSNPN, CDR2 SVGIG (reference sequence). This CDR3 spans 14 amino acids. Between the trimmed V and J ends, which lost 2 bases and 4 bases, there was a span of 11 bases. The CDR3 sequence: CAWSQGISTGELFF. The CDR3 DNA reads TGTGCCTGGAGTCAGGGGATTTCCACCGGGGAGCTGTTTTTT.

V and J are TRBV19 and TRBJ2-4, with 7 bases aligning to TRBD1. V was pared by 5 bases and J by 8 bases, with 9 bases of the junction left unmatched. Germline CDR1 and CDR2: LNHDA and SQIVND (reference sequence). This CDR3 is built from 14 residues. CDR3 sequence: CASSSWGQSDIQYF. The CDR3 DNA sequence: TGTGCCAGTAGTTCATGGGGACAGTCGGACATTCAGTACTTC.

The chain combines TRBV12-5 with TRBJ2-3, with D possibly matching TRBD2 (6 bases). The germline V gene has CDR1 LGHNT and CDR2 FRNRAP. Trimming removed 5 bases from V and 0 bases from J, with 12 bases in between. CDR3 length: 15 residues. CDR3 residues: CASGHGGTSTDTQYF. CDR3 nucleotides: TGTGCTAGTGGTCACGGGGGAACTAGCACAGATACGCAGTATTTT.

The chain links TRBV3-1 (or the pseudogene TRBV3-2) to TRBJ1-3; D perhaps matches TRBD1 (5 bases). The V end lost 4 bases, the J end lost 0 bases, and 10 bases lay between the germline ends. Germline values: CDR1 LGHDT, CDR2 YNNKEL (reference sequence). The CDR3 covers 15 residues. The CDR3 sequence is CASSRQISSGNTIYF. In DNA form, the CDR3 reads TGTGCCAGCAGCCGACAGATTAGCTCTGGAAACACCATATATTTT.

CDR3 loop: CASSFTGTGFGNYGYTF. For the CDR3, the DNA is TGTGCCAGCAGTTTTACCGGGACAGGGTTCGGGAACTATGGCTACACCTTC. The chain has TRBV27 and TRBJ1-2; 9 bases are a match to TRBD1. Germline trimming cut 3 bases from V and 2 bases from J; bases unmatched to any gene: 10. Germline V lookup: CDR1 MNHEY, CDR2 SMNVEV (reference sequence). The length of the CDR3 is 17 residues.

The chain has TRBV7-2 and TRBJ1-1; TRBD1 is a possible D gene (5 bases). The germline CDR1 and CDR2 sequences are SGHTA and FQGNSA. Between the trimmed V and J ends, which lost 5 bases and 4 bases, there was a span of 14 bases. This CDR3 is 14 amino acids long. The CDR3 sequence is CASSILTGSTEAFF. The CDR3 bases are TGTGCCAGCAGCATCCTTACAGGTTCCACTGAAGCTTTCTTT.

The rearrangement links TRBV6-5 to TRBJ1-6, with TRBD1 identical over 10 bases. Losses at the gene ends were 6 bases for V and 10 bases for J; bases not matched to a gene: 6. CDR1 and CDR2 from the germline V gene are MNHEY and SVGAGI. The CDR3 totals 14 residues. The CDR3 DNA follows: TGTGCCAGCAGATCCGGGACAGGGGACTCACCCCTCCACTTT. It encodes CASRSGTGDSPLHF.

This clone was detected once. This chain connects TRBV7-9 to TRBJ1-2; no clear D. This CDR3 is 13 amino acids long. V was clipped by 10 bases and J by 5 bases, with 17 bases between them. Germline V lookup: CDR1 SEHNR, CDR2 FQNEAQ (reference sequence). The CDR3 here is CAILPGSYYGYTF. CDR3 bases: TGTGCCATCCTACCGGGGAGCTATTATGGCTACACCTTC.

The V and J genes are TRBV4-1 and TRBJ1-5, with D perhaps TRBD1 (6 bases). The length of the CDR3 is 16 residues. V was shortened by 0 bases and J by 3 bases, with 12 bases between the two germline ends. The V gene's germline CDR1 is MGHRA and CDR2 YSYEKL. The CDR3: CASSQDRGADNQPQHF. CDR3 DNA: TGCGCCAGCAGCCAAGATCGGGGGGCGGACAATCAGCCCCAGCATTTT.

This chain uses TRBV5-1 with TRBJ2-5, with 11 bases aligning to TRBD2. This CDR3 spans 16 amino acids. Losses at the gene ends were 0 bases for V and 1 base for J; bases not matched to a gene: 2. Per germline, CDR1 SGHRS and CDR2 YFSETQ. The chain's CDR3 is CASSLELAGVQETQYF. The CDR3 bases are TGCGCCAGCAGCTTGGAACTAGCGGGGGTCCAAGAGACCCAGTACTTC.

The chain uses TRBV4-1 and TRBJ1-5, with 8 bases aligning to TRBD1. The germline CDR1 and CDR2 sequences are MGHRA and YSYEKL. This CDR3 is built from 15 residues. V dropped 0 bases and J dropped 5; count of bases not matched to a gene: 3. CDR3 DNA: TGCGCCAGCAGCCAAGAACGACAGGGGCATCAGCCCCAGCATTTT. It yields the protein CASSQERQGHQPQHF.

Only one count was recorded for this clone. V is TRBV5-1 and J is TRBJ2-7; TRBD2 is a possible D gene (6 bases). CDR3 length: 15 residues. V was shortened by 0 bases and J by 6 bases, with 16 bases between the two germline ends. Germline loops: CDR1 SGHRS, CDR2 YFSETQ. CDR3 loop: CASSLAATRTGEQYF. DNA for the CDR3: TGCGCCAGCAGCTTGGCCGCGACTAGAACGGGCGAGCAGTACTTC.

The chain carries TRBV12-3 or TRBV12-4 and TRBJ2-1, with D maybe TRBD1 (6 bases). V was clipped by 1 base and J by 15 bases, with 10 bases between them. The CDR3 loop spans 11 amino acids. CDR3 sequence reads: CASSLGQGRFF. In DNA form, the CDR3 reads TGTGCCAGCAGTTTAGGGCAGGGGAGGTTCTTC.

This chain joins TRBV30 and TRBJ2-3; 9 nucleotides match TRBD2. This CDR3 is built from 14 residues. Germline assignment: CDR1 GTSNPN and CDR2 SVGIG (reference sequence). The trim removed 1 base at V and 5 bases at J, leaving 4 bases unmatched. CDR3 residues: CAWSGGGAQDTQYF. The CDR3 region has the DNA TGTGCCTGGAGTGGCGGGGGGGCCCAAGATACGCAGTATTTT.